The 5 T cell receptor beta chains reported below all come from one sample, sequenced in a study of blood T cell repertoires in COVID-19. TCRdb's copy holds only in-frame clones and misses some; the assay was immunoSEQ multiplex PCR. The data hold 200,000 to 250,000 clones, with 86% observed a single time. Input material: peripheral blood. Every receptor here comes from a woman in her 30s who had recovered from COVID-19.

As concerns this clone: This sample includes further DNA sequences coding for the same CDR3. DNA of the CDR3: TGTGCCAGCAGTTCGGGGGGGCTGACTGAAGCTTTCTTT. Amino acid sequence: CASSSGGLTEAFF. This sequence joins TRBV6-5 and TRBJ1-1; maybe TRBD1 (6 bases). This CDR3 spans 13 amino acids. V shed 4 bases and J shed 5 bases, with 11 bases lying between them. The V gene's germline CDR1 is MNHEY and CDR2 SVGAGI.

CDR3 bases: TGCGCCAGCAGCCATGCTGGGACTGCTGAAGCTTTCTTT. Its translation: CASSHAGTAEAFF. This sequence joins TRBV4-3 and TRBJ1-1; perhaps TRBD1 as D (5 bases). CDR1 and CDR2 from the germline V gene are LGHNA and YSLEER. V lost 3 bases and J lost 6, with 11 bases in between. The CDR3 extends over 13 amino acids.

The chain couples TRBV4-1 to TRBJ1-1, with no clear D. This CDR3 comprises 14 residues. Germline values: CDR1 MGHRA, CDR2 YSYEKL. The germline V and J ends were trimmed by 1 base and 5 bases, with 11 bases remaining between them. CDR3 nucleotides: TGCGCCAGCAGCCAAGGGGCGGGTGCGACTGAAGCTTTCTTT. This gives the protein CASSQGAGATEAFF.

The sample holds a few counts of this clone. The V gene is TRBV27, the J gene TRBJ1-6; tentatively, D is TRBD1 (5 bases). Germline V CDR1 and CDR2: MNHEY, SMNVEV (reference sequence). The V and J ends lost 4 bases and 5 bases respectively, with 12 bases between them. This CDR3 has 15 amino acids. This CDR3 is CASSWQGGHNSPLHF. In nucleotides, the CDR3 is TGTGCCAGCAGTTGGCAGGGAGGTCATAATTCACCCCTCCACTTT.

CDR3 region: CASSLRDRVSGYTF. CDR3 nucleotide sequence: TGTGCCAGCAGCTTGAGGGACAGGGTGTCTGGCTACACCTTC. The gene calls are TRBV5-4 and TRBJ1-2; 9 bases fit TRBD1. V shed 1 base, J shed 7 bases, and the junction held 5 bases outside the gene matches. This CDR3 contains 14 residues. CDR1 SGHNT and CDR2 YYREEE come from the germline V gene (reference sequence).